This T cell receptor beta chain was observed in a study of blood T cell repertoires in COVID-19. The CDR3 is 14 residues long. The V segment lost 2 bases and the J segment 4 bases; nucleotides outside the gene matches: 4. Germline CDR1 SEHNR, CDR2 FQNEAQ (reference sequence). The assay was immunoSEQ multiplex PCR, and TCRdb's table has in-frame clones only and misses some. The sample lists a few hundred thousand clones; 87% were seen once. Participant-given clinical history determined each cohort assignment. The recovered donors of Cohort 3 showed two negative PCRs, clearance, or symptom resolution. This chain links TRBV7-9 with TRBJ2-7, with 8 bases lining up with TRBD1. The sequenced material came from PBMCs or T cells enriched from blood (not recorded which). The TCR originated in a woman in her thirties or forties who had recovered from COVID-19. In nucleotides, the CDR3 is TGTGCCAGCAGCTTACAGGGGGCCGATTACGAGCAGTACTTC. It translates to CASSLQGADYEQYF.